The rows below give T cell receptor beta chains drawn from one sample of a study of T-cell reconstitution after alpha-beta-depleted transplantation in children. TCRdb re-derived calls from the PCR reads in MiXCR, one entry per CDR3 protein. This sample carries a few hundred thousand distinct CDR3 sequences, 10% to 15% of them seen once, and the ten largest clones take 2% to 2.5%. The sequencing used PBMCs, mostly from graft donor cells, collected 360 days after TCRalphabeta/CD19-depleted stem cell transplant. The receptors were gathered from a male patient younger than 18 who had a stem cell transplant for acute myeloid leukemia, so the T cells may come from the graft donor. Each CDR3 is given with its conserved first and last residue. The D gene is left open where the match is weak. Clone size is not always given. Where it is, it says once, few, many or a class for expanded clones.

>TRBV12-3/TRBV12-4|.|TRBJ1-5|.
TGTGCCAGCAGTCCCGACAGGCCCCGCAATCAGCCCCAGCATTTT
CASSPDRPRNQPQHF
>TRBV18|.|TRBJ2-7|many
TGTGCCAGCTCACCACCGACCTACGAGCAGTACTTC
CASSPPTYEQYF
>TRBV9|.|TRBJ1-4|few
TGTGCCAGCAGCGCTCAGGCAGCAACTAATGAAAAACTGTTTTTT
CASSAQAATNEKLFF
>TRBV29-1|.|TRBJ2-7|.
TGCAGCGTTGAAGACAGGGCAGGGACCTACGAGCAGTACTTC
CSVEDRAGTYEQYF
>TRBV7-2|.|TRBJ2-7|few
TGTGCCAGCAGCTTAGATGCACTAGTGGAGCAGTACTTC
CASSLDALVEQYF
>TRBV20-1|.|TRBJ2-4|.
TGCAGTGCGAACGTTATAGACATTCAGTACTTC
CSANVIDIQYF
>TRBV4-3|TRBD2|TRBJ2-1|few
TGCGCCAGCAGCCTGGGACTAGCGGGATTCGATGAGCAGTTCTTC
CASSLGLAGFDEQFF
>TRBV10-3|TRBD2|TRBJ2-3|few
TGTGCCACTGAAGCGGGGATAAACGCGGGTACGCAGTATTTT
CATEAGINAGTQYF
>TRBV5-6|TRBD1|TRBJ2-7|.
TGTGCCAGCAGCTTGGCACGGACAGGGAATAACGAGCAGTACTTC
CASSLARTGNNEQYF
>TRBV6-2/TRBV6-3|TRBD1|TRBJ2-7|.
TGTGCCAGCAGACCCGACAGGGTAGCCTACGAGCAGTACTTC
CASRPDRVAYEQYF
>TRBV25-1|TRBD1|TRBJ2-7|.
TGTGCCAGCAGCCGCGGGACAGGGTTCTACGAGCAGTACTTC
CASSRGTGFYEQYF
>TRBV2|.|TRBJ2-2|many
TGTGCCAGCAGTTTGGACACACACCCGAAGAACACCGGGGAGCTGTTTTTT
CASSLDTHPKNTGELFF
>TRBV7-9|.|TRBJ2-1|.
TGTGCCAGCAGCTTAGCTAGGGTCAGCCTTGAGCAGTTCTTC
CASSLARVSLEQFF
>TRBV20-1|TRBD1|TRBJ1-2|.
TGCAGTGCTAGGCGAGGGGGCAGCTATGGCTACACCTTC
CSARRGGSYGYTF
>TRBV9|.|TRBJ2-1|.
TGTGCCAGCAGCCCCACTGGACTTCTCAGCTACAATGAGCAGTTCTTC
CASSPTGLLSYNEQFF
>TRBV28|.|TRBJ2-7|.
TGTGCCAGCAGTTTGGAGGGGACTGGCTACGAGCAGTACTTC
CASSLEGTGYEQYF
>TRBV12-3/TRBV12-4|.|TRBJ2-7|many
TGTGCCAGCAGTTTGAAGCGGGTTATCTACGAGCAGTACTTC
CASSLKRVIYEQYF
>TRBV6-2/TRBV6-3|TRBD2|TRBJ2-1|.
TGTGCCAGCAGTTGGACTAGCGCAAAGGGAGGGCATGAGCAGTTCTTC
CASSWTSAKGGHEQFF
>TRBV28|.|TRBJ2-4|.
TGTGCCAGCAGTTTAATCCAGGGTGTTAGGTACTTC
CASSLIQGVRYF
>TRBV29-1|.|TRBJ2-6|many
TGCAGCGGAGGCTCTGGGGCCAACGTCCTGACTTTC
CSGGSGANVLTF
>TRBV7-6|TRBD2|TRBJ2-1|few
TGTGCCAGCAGCCCCTCGGGGCGGGAGGGCCCCTACAATGAGCAGTTCTTC
CASSPSGREGPYNEQFF
>TRBV12-3/TRBV12-4|.|TRBJ1-2|.
TGTGCCAGCACCCCCCCCGAGGCCTTC
CASTPPEAF
>TRBV28|TRBD1|TRBJ1-6|.
TGTCCCAGCAGTTCGACAGGGAAGAATTCACCCCTCCACTTT
CPSSSTGKNSPLHF
>TRBV29-1|TRBD1|TRBJ1-1|.
TGCAGCGTCCGGGACAGCTCTGAAGCTTTCTTT
CSVRDSSEAFF
>TRBV11-2|.|TRBJ2-5|.
TGTGCCAGCAGCTTAGACGAGACAACGTACCAAGAGACCCAGTACTTC
CASSLDETTYQETQYF
>TRBV15|.|TRBJ2-3|.
TGTGCCACCAGCAGAGATAGAGCGGCCTACACAGATACGCAGTATTTT
CATSRDRAAYTDTQYF
>TRBV20-1|TRBD1|TRBJ1-2|.
TGCAGTGCTAGAGAAAAGGACAGGCATGGCTACACCTTC
CSAREKDRHGYTF
>TRBV11-2|TRBD2|TRBJ2-7|few
TGTGCCAGCAGCCTCGGGGGGGGACTAGCGGGACTCCGAACCTACGAGCAGTACTTC
CASSLGGGLAGLRTYEQYF
>TRBV7-9|.|TRBJ2-1|.
TGTGCCAGCAGCCAAGCGGACATTTACAATGAGCAGTTCTTC
CASSQADIYNEQFF
>TRBV11-2|TRBD1|TRBJ1-2|few
TGTGCCAGCAGCTTACTTGACAGGGGAGCGTATGGCTACACCTTC
CASSLLDRGAYGYTF
>TRBV29-1|.|TRBJ1-1|.
TGCAGCGTTGATTCGCCGAACACTGAAGCTTTCTTT
CSVDSPNTEAFF
>TRBV5-1|TRBD2|TRBJ2-1|.
TGCGCCAGCAGCCCCGGGACTAGCGGGCCGTACAATGAGCAGTTCTTC
CASSPGTSGPYNEQFF
>TRBV28|.|TRBJ2-3|many
TGTGCCAGCAGTGTCTCTACGCAGTATTTT
CASSVSTQYF
>TRBV5-1|.|TRBJ2-6|few
TGCGCCAGCAGCAGATTATTAGCGGACTCTGGGGCCAACGTCCTGACTTTC
CASSRLLADSGANVLTF
>TRBV21-1|.|TRBJ2-7|few
TGTGCCAGCAGCCCCTGCTCCTACGAGCAGTACTTC
CASSPCSYEQYF
>TRBV4-2|.|TRBJ1-2|.
TGTGCCAGCAGCCAAGATTCGGCTAACTATGGCTACACCTTC
CASSQDSANYGYTF
>TRBV27|TRBD1|TRBJ2-6|few
TGTGCCAGCAGTCCCACGTGGACAGGGGTTACTTACTCTGGGGCCAACGTCCTGACTTTC
CASSPTWTGVTYSGANVLTF